This record concerns one T cell receptor beta chain sequence. Its specificity is unknown. These data come from a study of graft-versus-host responses after intestinal transplantation. Libraries were prepared by immunoSEQ multiplex PCR; TCRdb keeps only in-frame clonotypes and omits some of them. The table includes more than 65,000 clones, just under 95% detected once. CDR1 SGHVS and CDR2 FQNEAQ come from the germline V gene. This CDR3 has 18 residues. V shed 3 bases and J shed 3 bases, with 22 bases lying between them. The sequencing used unstimulated CD8+ T cells sorted from spleen or lymph node cells, collected before intestinal transplant. The gene calls are TRBV7-8 and TRBJ2-3, with D possibly matching TRBD2 (6 bases). This TCR came from a human donor who received an intestinal transplant. The CDR3 sequence is CASSFFRLEGSSTDTQYF. CDR3 DNA sequence: TGTGCCAGCAGCTTCTTTAGACTAGAAGGGTCCTCTACAGATACGCAGTATTTT. Based on the CDR3 plus reference TRBV7-8 and TRBJ2-3, the full variable domain is GAGVSQSPRYKVAKRGQDVALRCDPISGHVSLFWYQQALGQGPEFLTYFQNEAQLDKSGLPSDRFFAERPEGSVSTLKIQRTQQEDSAVYLCASSFFRLEGSSTDTQYFGPGTRLTVL.